These 4 T cell receptor beta chains share one sample of origin, sequenced in a study of control samples from healthy donors and cancer patients. Measured with immunoSEQ multiplex PCR; TCRdb has only the in-frame clones, and not every one. The sample includes around 89,000 clones, around 80% of them seen just once. The sequencing input was blood. These receptors were obtained from a woman in her sixties or seventies in good health.

In DNA form, the CDR3 reads TGTGCCAGCAGCTTGGCGTCATTCCGGACTGCAAATTCACCCCTCCACTTT. Encoded protein: CASSLASFRTANSPLHF. The chain is built from TRBV5-5 and TRBJ1-6, with D uncertain. This CDR3 comprises 17 residues. Germline-derived CDR1 and CDR2 are SGHKS and YYEKEE (reference sequence). V was cut by 0 bases and J by 7 bases, with 17 bases left in between.

This clone is labeled as medium-sized. This rearrangement joins TRBV4-1 to TRBJ2-3; 8 nucleotides agree with TRBD2. This CDR3 contains 16 residues. CDR1 is MGHRA, CDR2 YSYEKL, per germline. Trimming cost V 0 bases and J 9 bases; bases outside gene matches: 11. This chain's CDR3 is CASSQDVAGGLGTQYF. CDR3 DNA sequence: TGCGCCAGCAGCCAAGATGTGGCGGGGGGACTTGGAACGCAGTATTTT.

The rearrangement joins TRBV28 to TRBJ2-6, with a weak D call TRBD2 (6 bases). CDR1 and CDR2 (germline): MDHEN, SYDVKM. This CDR3 is 15 amino acids long. The V gene lost 7 bases and the J gene lost 2 bases, with 12 bases spanning the gap. The CDR3, as DNA: TGTGCCAGCAACTTCGGGACTGCTGGGGCCAACGTCCTGACTTTC. This gives the protein CASNFGTAGANVLTF.

This chain uses TRBV5-6 with TRBJ2-2, with 10 nucleotides matching TRBD2. Per germline, CDR1 SGHDT and CDR2 YYEEEE. The trim removed 4 bases at V and 5 bases at J, leaving 11 bases unmatched. This CDR3 has 17 amino acids. CDR3 sequence reads: CASSPGLASGWTGELFF. CDR3 DNA: TGTGCCAGCAGCCCGGGACTAGCGAGCGGATGGACCGGGGAGCTGTTTTTT.